These 26 T cell receptor beta chains were all obtained from the same sample, sequenced in a study of CD8 T cells in ankylosing spondylitis. Findings and caveats of the study: A TCR beta motif of about eight highly homologous variants appeared characteristic of ankylosing spondylitis blood.

No cognate antigen is known for these TCRs. MiXCR, applied by TCRdb to the 5' RACE reads, yields one record per CDR3 protein. The sample has roughly 440,000 distinct CDR3 sequences, 17% seen once. Material: blood, either unsorted or a sorted T cell fraction (not recorded which). The receptors come from a male donor with ankylosing spondylitis.

This clonotype was counted a few times. The chain recombines TRBV18 with TRBJ1-5; the match to TRBD1 covers 10 bases. The J segment lost 4 bases and the V segment lost 6 bases, leaving 6 bases of the junction unmatched. Germline loops: CDR1 KGHSH, CDR2 LQKENI. This CDR3 has 15 residues. CDR3 protein: CASSQGQGLNQPQHF. CDR3 sequence (DNA): TGTGCCAGCTCCCAGGGACAGGGGTTAAATCAGCCCCAGCATTTT.

CDR3 DNA sequence: TGTGCCAGCAGCCCACGCGGCGCCAATCAGCCCCAGCATTTT. Translated, it gives CASSPRGANQPQHF. This rearrangement joins TRBV12-3 or TRBV12-4 to TRBJ1-5, with D unresolved. This CDR3 comprises 14 residues. The V gene lost 6 bases and the J gene lost 3 bases, with 12 bases spanning the gap.

The chain combines TRBV7-9 with TRBJ2-7; 9 nucleotides align to TRBD2. Germline CDR1 is SEHNR and CDR2 is FQNEAQ (reference sequence). The trim removed 2 bases at V and 5 bases at J, leaving 7 bases unmatched. The CDR3 extends over 15 amino acids. CDR3 coding DNA: TGTGCCAGCAGCTTAAAGCGGGAGGCCGCCGACGAGCAGTACTTC. Translation: CASSLKREAADEQYF.

V is TRBV20-1 and J is TRBJ1-4; D remains ambiguous. This CDR3 comprises 13 residues. Deletions cut 0 bases from V and 7 bases from J, with 9 bases between. Looked up from germline, CDR1 is DFQATT and CDR2 is SNEGSKA (reference sequence). The CDR3 nucleotides read TGCAGTGCTAGAGACAGGATGAGTGAAAAACTGTTTTTT. The encoded protein is CSARDRMSEKLFF.

This clonotype has more than one count but fewer than ten. The chain combines TRBV7-2 with TRBJ2-5; D remains unclear. Germline loops: CDR1 SGHTA, CDR2 FQGNSA. CDR3 size: 13 residues. V lost 5 bases to trimming and J lost 2 bases, with 9 bases between them. The CDR3 nucleotides read TGTGCCAGCAGCCTTTCTAGGCAAGAGACCCAGTACTTC. Translated, it gives CASSLSRQETQYF. Complete variable domain (other parts from reference TRBV7-2 and TRBJ2-5): GAGVSQSPSNKVTEKGKDVELRCDPISGHTALYWYRQSLGQGLEFLIYFQGNSAPDKSGLPSDRFSAERTGGSVSTLTIQRTQQEDSAVYLCASSLSRQETQYFGPGTRLLVL.

The table lists this clonotype with a count of one. This chain connects TRBV6-1 to TRBJ2-3; perhaps TRBD2 as D (5 bases). Trimming removed 6 bases from V and 6 bases from J, with 13 bases in between. CDR1 is MNHNS, CDR2 SASEGT, per germline. The CDR3 sequence is 13 residues long. The CDR3, as DNA: TGTGCCAGCAGCGAACGGAGGTGGGATACGCAGTATTTT. Translating gives CASSERRWDTQYF.

A few counts support this clonotype. The J gene is TRBJ1-2, the V gene TRBV5-1; D might be TRBD1 (5 bases). The CDR3 totals 13 residues. Germline V CDR1 and CDR2: SGHRS, YFSETQ. The V end lost 2 bases, the J end lost 6 bases, and 11 bases lay between the germline ends. CDR3 amino acids: CASSFGAGNGYTF. In DNA form, the CDR3 reads TGCGCCAGCAGCTTCGGGGCAGGGAATGGCTACACCTTC.

This clonotype was counted ten times or more. The gene calls are TRBV5-1 and TRBJ1-6; 7 bases line up with TRBD1. The CDR3 runs 15 residues. Germline CDR1 is SGHRS and CDR2 is YFSETQ. The J segment lost 7 bases and the V segment lost 3 bases, leaving 7 bases of the junction unmatched. The CDR3 DNA reads as TGCGCCAGCAGCTACCAGGGGGAGTTAAATTCACCCCTCCACTTT. This codes for CASSYQGELNSPLHF.

The V and J genes are TRBV6-2 or TRBV6-3 and TRBJ1-3; possibly TRBD1 for D (6 bases). Germline assignment: CDR1 MNHEY and CDR2 SVGEGT. CDR3 length: 14 residues. The germline V and J ends were trimmed by 4 bases and 2 bases, with 9 bases remaining between them. CDR3 region: CASSSWGPGNTIYF. For the CDR3, the DNA is TGTGCCAGCAGTTCCTGGGGGCCTGGAAACACCATATATTTT.

This clonotype was picked up a small number of times. This chain links TRBV20-1 with TRBJ2-4, with D tentatively TRBD1 (6 bases). CDR3 length equals 12 residues. CDR1 is DFQATT and CDR2 is SNEGSKA in the germline V gene (reference sequence). V was shortened by 2 bases and J by 9 bases, with 11 bases between the two germline ends. In nucleotides, the CDR3 is TGCAGTGCTAGACGTACAGGGAGCATTCAGTACTTC. This gives the protein CSARRTGSIQYF.

At least ten counts were recorded for this clonotype. The V call is TRBV5-1, the J call TRBJ2-1; possible D gene TRBD2, 5 bases. The CDR3 covers 15 residues. The ends were cut back, 0 bases at V and 12 bases at J, with 19 bases in the middle. Germline V gene lookup returns CDR1 SGHRS and CDR2 YFSETQ. CDR3 coding DNA: TGCGCCAGCAGCTTGGTTCTAGCAGCAGAGGGTGCGCAGTTCTTC. Protein: CASSLVLAAEGAQFF.

Regarding this clonotype: At one of its ends the junction is not consistent with the germline gene, which may arise from a read error. V usage is TRBV7-9 and J usage is TRBJ1-1, with D tentatively TRBD1 (5 bases). Germline CDR1 SEHNR, CDR2 FQNEAQ (reference sequence). The CDR3 sequence is 15 residues long. CDR3 amino acids: CASPHRGLPNTEAFF. Here the CDR3 DNA reads TGTGCCAGCCCTCATAGGGGTCTGCCGAACACTGAAGCCTTCTTT.

This clonotype was counted many times. This chain connects TRBV5-1 to TRBJ2-3; the D is unclear. This CDR3 comprises 13 residues. Trimming cost V 0 bases and J 3 bases, with 5 bases left between them. CDR1 is SGHRS, CDR2 YFSETQ, per germline. CDR3 amino acids: CASSLGRTDTQYF. The DNA for the CDR3 is TGCGCCAGCAGCTTGGGACGGACAGATACGCAGTATTTT.

J is TRBJ2-3 and V is TRBV11-3; D may be TRBD1 or TRBD2 (6 bases each). CDR1 SGHNT and CDR2 YENEEA come from the germline V gene. With 3 bases removed from V and 2 bases from J, the gap between germline ends came to 15 bases. The CDR3 consists of 16 residues. The CDR3 nucleotides read TGTGCCAGCAGCTTGGGGGGCAGGTGGGTCACAGATACGCAGTATTTT. Amino acids: CASSLGGRWVTDTQYF.

The rearrangement links TRBV6-5 to TRBJ2-1; the match to TRBD2 covers 11 bases. Germline V CDR1 and CDR2: MNHEY, SVGAGI. This CDR3 is built from 17 residues. Unmatched junction bases numbered 9, after V lost 2 bases and J lost 6 bases. The CDR3 protein is CASSYQVLAGAFNEQFF. CDR3 in DNA: TGTGCCAGCAGTTACCAAGTACTAGCGGGGGCATTCAATGAGCAGTTCTTC.

This clonotype has only a few counts. The CDR3 DNA sequence: TGCGCCAGCAGCTTGGAACCGGCCGATACGCAGTATTTT. This sequence encodes CASSLEPADTQYF. The chain is built from TRBV5-1 and TRBJ2-3; D not resolved. The V gene lost 0 bases and the J gene lost 6 bases, with 8 bases spanning the gap. The CDR3 runs 13 residues. Germline values: CDR1 SGHRS, CDR2 YFSETQ.

This clonotype came up a few times. J is TRBJ2-3 and V is TRBV20-1; D is perhaps TRBD2 (6 bases). Trimming removed 5 bases at V and 2 bases at J, with 14 bases between. The CDR3 is 14 amino acids. Germline values: CDR1 DFQATT, CDR2 SNEGSKA (reference sequence). CDR3: CSAGWTTNTDTQYF. Here the CDR3 DNA reads TGCAGTGCTGGGTGGACTACCAACACAGATACGCAGTATTTT.

This clonotype came up a few times. The gene calls are TRBV6-2 or TRBV6-3 and TRBJ2-1; 8 nucleotides match TRBD2. Germline loops: CDR1 MNHEY, CDR2 SVGEGT. The CDR3 totals 13 residues. Unmatched junction bases numbered 14, after V lost 6 bases and J lost 16 bases. The CDR3 nucleotides are TGTGCCAGCAGACCCAACCGCGGGGGGTGGGGATTCTTC. This codes for CASRPNRGGWGFF.

This clonotype was observed a handful of times. V and J are TRBV10-3 and TRBJ2-1; either TRBD1 or TRBD2 may supply D (5 bases each). The CDR3 spans 14 residues. Germline V gives CDR1 ENHRY, CDR2 SYGVKD. Between the trimmed V and J ends, which lost 8 bases and 7 bases, there was a span of 18 bases. DNA of the CDR3: TGTGCCATCGGGCCCGGGACCCTTGGGAATGAGCAGTTCTTC. Translated, it gives CAIGPGTLGNEQFF.

The gene calls are TRBV10-3 and TRBJ2-1, with a tentative D call TRBD1 (5 bases). Trimming stripped 5 bases from V and 5 bases from J, with 19 bases between. CDR1 and CDR2 from the germline V gene are ENHRY and SYGVKD. The CDR3 consists of 16 residues. The CDR3 coding sequence is TGTGCCATCAGTACAAAAGGGGCGGTGGGTCACAATGAGCAGTTCTTC. It is translated as CAISTKGAVGHNEQFF.

This clonotype was seen ten or more times. The V and J genes are TRBV5-1 and TRBJ2-7, with D tentatively TRBD1 or TRBD2 (5 bases each). Germline values: CDR1 SGHRS, CDR2 YFSETQ. The CDR3 extends over 12 amino acids. Trimming shortened V by 3 bases and J by 4 bases, and 8 bases separated the two germline ends. CDR3 protein: CASSSGPYEQYF. Written as DNA, the CDR3 is TGCGCCAGCAGCTCGGGACCGTACGAGCAGTACTTC.

V and J are TRBV6-5 and TRBJ1-6, with D perhaps TRBD1 (5 bases). V lost 2 bases to trimming and J lost 0 bases, with 14 bases between them. CDR1 and CDR2 from the germline V gene are MNHEY and SVGAGI. The CDR3 runs to 18 residues. The CDR3 spells CASSYTNRISSYNSPLHF. The CDR3 DNA is TGTGCCAGCAGTTACACAAACAGGATCAGCTCCTATAATTCACCCCTCCACTTT.

This clonotype showed up just a few times. V gene TRBV28 combines with J gene TRBJ2-7; possible D gene TRBD1, 5 bases. Trimming took 3 bases from V and 9 from J, leaving 12 bases between them. The CDR3 has 12 residues. Looked up from germline, CDR1 is MDHEN and CDR2 is SYDVKM. The chain's CDR3 is CASSFFVGAQYF. CDR3 sequence (DNA): TGTGCCAGCAGTTTTTTCGTTGGGGCGCAGTACTTC.

This clonotype has just a few counts. J is TRBJ2-3 and V is TRBV7-3; D remains ambiguous. This CDR3 is 14 amino acids long. Germline V gives CDR1 SGHTA, CDR2 FQGTGA. The germline V and J ends were trimmed by 2 bases and 1 base, with 7 bases remaining between them. Here the CDR3 DNA reads TGTGCCAGCAGCTTACGGGCAGGCACAGATACGCAGTATTTT. As protein: CASSLRAGTDTQYF.

This clonotype was detected a few times. This chain uses TRBV9 with TRBJ1-2; D may be TRBD1 (5 bases). The CDR3 covers 15 residues. The ends were cut back, 0 bases at V and 2 bases at J, with 11 bases in the middle. Germline CDR1 reads SGDLS; CDR2 reads YYNGEE. The CDR3 is CASSVGSGPNYGYTF. DNA of the CDR3: TGTGCCAGCAGCGTAGGTTCGGGGCCGAACTATGGCTACACCTTC.

This clonotype was picked up a small number of times. The genes are TRBV6-1 and TRBJ2-5, with 13 bases matching TRBD2. The CDR3 contains 17 residues. Germline CDR1 and CDR2: MNHNS and SASEGT. V shed 5 bases, J shed 5 bases, and the junction held 11 bases outside the gene matches. The DNA of the CDR3 is TGTGCCAGCAGTAAAGGGGGGACTAGCGGGAATTGGGAGACCCAGTACTTC. This translates into CASSKGGTSGNWETQYF.